Given below is one T cell receptor beta chain in context. Profiled with immunoSEQ multiplex PCR; TCRdb holds only in-frame clones, not every one. This table has around 150,000 clones, roughly 84% appearing once. The data are from a study of blood T cell repertoires in COVID-19. Study summary: Acute and convalescent COVID-19 specimens originated in the United States, Italy and Spain.

The CDR3 length is 13 residues. The V end was cut by 5 bases, the J end by 2 bases, with 7 bases between. In Cohort 3, a recovered donor had either two negative PCRs, clearance, or symptom resolution. Sequencing was done on a sample of PBMCs or T cells enriched from blood (not recorded which). V and J are TRBV12-3 or TRBV12-4 and TRBJ2-4, with D possibly TRBD2 on 6 matching bases. This TCR was sampled from a woman aged 60-75 years who had recovered from COVID-19. DNA of the CDR3: TGTGCCAGCAGTGGGGGGTCCAAAAACATTCAGTACTTC. Translating it yields CASSGGSKNIQYF.